This passage covers 22 T cell receptor beta chains from one sample sequenced in a study of blood T cell repertoires in COVID-19. Clones were read by immunoSEQ multiplex PCR, and TCRdb kept only the in-frame ones, dropping some. The sample has approximately 130,000 clones; over 55% are singletons. Specimen: peripheral blood. These TCRs come from a woman in her 70s with acute or convalescent COVID-19.

This clone was counted at least ten times. The chain has TRBV18 and TRBJ2-1, with 8 bases matching TRBD2. This CDR3 is built from 15 residues. V was clipped by 6 bases and J by 4 bases; unmatched bases: 8. The germline CDR1 and CDR2 sequences are KGHSH and LQKENI. The CDR3, as DNA: TGTGCCAGCTCCTCCGGGGGGGGCGTATACAATGAGCAGTTCTTC. This gives the protein CASSSGGGVYNEQFF.

This clone appeared many times. V and J are TRBV6-6 and TRBJ1-1, with 9 nucleotides matching TRBD1. The trim removed 6 bases at V and 2 bases at J, leaving 4 bases unmatched. The CDR3 has 14 residues. Germline V gene data show CDR1 as MNHNY and CDR2 as SVGAGI (reference sequence). The CDR3 DNA sequence: TGTGCCAGCAGGAGGGGACAGGGTAACACTGAAGCTTTCTTT. As protein: CASRRGQGNTEAFF.

V is TRBV2 and J is TRBJ1-5; 7 positions agree with TRBD1. Losses at the gene ends were 5 bases for V and 0 bases for J; bases not matched to a gene: 25. This CDR3 spans 22 amino acids. Germline CDR1 and CDR2: SNHLY and FYNNEI. The CDR3 sequence is CASSCYKKDTRLTGNSNQPQHF. The CDR3 bases are TGTGCCAGCAGTTGCTATAAAAAAGACACAAGATTGACAGGGAATAGCAATCAGCCCCAGCATTTT.

The chain is built from TRBV9 and TRBJ2-2; TRBD2 might be the D (7 bases). The CDR3 runs to 14 residues. Per germline, CDR1 SGDLS and CDR2 YYNGEE. The V and J ends lost 2 bases and 3 bases respectively, with 8 bases between them. CDR3 residues: CASSVGGHTGELFF. The CDR3 bases are TGTGCCAGCAGCGTGGGGGGGCACACCGGGGAGCTGTTTTTT.

As for this clone: This may arise from a read error, as a much more abundant clone is one base away. This chain joins TRBV2 and TRBJ1-5; TRBD1 matches at 8 bases. This CDR3 has 14 residues. V gave up 5 bases and J gave up 2 bases; unmatched junction bases: 2. The germline gives CDR1 SNHLY, CDR2 FYNNEI. The DNA of the CDR3 is TGTGCCAGCAGTCCGACAGGGGGCAATCAGCCCCAGCATTTT. Its translation: CASSPTGGNQPQHF.

The V gene is TRBV14, the J gene TRBJ1-2, with 9 bases lining up with TRBD1. Germline trimming cut 4 bases from V and 4 bases from J; bases unmatched to any gene: 10. Germline-derived CDR1 and CDR2 are SGHDN and FVKESK. This CDR3 has 16 residues. The CDR3 loop reads CASSPETGGGPYGYTF. The CDR3 DNA reads as TGTGCCAGCAGCCCCGAGACAGGGGGAGGGCCCTATGGCTACACCTTC.

This rearrangement joins TRBV13 to TRBJ1-1; unclear D gene. Trimming took off 3 bases at V and 1 base at J, with 9 bases between the two ends. Germline assignment: CDR1 PRHDT and CDR2 FYEKMQ (reference sequence). There are 14 residues in the CDR3. In DNA form, the CDR3 reads TGTGCCAGCAGCTTGGGCGGGAGGAACACTGAAGCTTTCTTT. Residues: CASSLGGRNTEAFF.

This chain connects TRBV7-6 to TRBJ2-5; 11 bases map to TRBD2. CDR1 is SGHVS and CDR2 is FNYEAQ in the germline V gene. The CDR3 has 15 residues. The V segment lost 5 bases and the J segment 2 bases; nucleotides outside the gene matches: 4. CDR3 DNA sequence: TGTGCCAGCAGCCCCGGGACTAGCGGACAAGAGACCCAGTACTTC. Translation: CASSPGTSGQETQYF.

This clone turned up a few times. The chain couples TRBV25-1 to TRBJ2-7; tentative D call: TRBD2 (7 bases). The CDR3 runs to 15 residues. The V end lost 4 bases, the J end lost 5 bases, and 18 bases lay between the germline ends. Germline V gene data show CDR1 as MGHDK and CDR2 as SYGVNS. As DNA, the CDR3 is TGTGCCAGCAGTGTCGGGGGGCGGGACAAGGACGAGCAGTACTTC. The encoded protein is CASSVGGRDKDEQYF.

At least ten counts were recorded for this clone. The chain couples TRBV6-5 to TRBJ2-7; 9 nucleotides align to TRBD1. V lost 2 bases, J lost 1 base, and 3 bases stayed unmatched. This CDR3 is built from 15 residues. Germline-derived CDR1 and CDR2 are MNHEY and SVGAGI. The CDR3 protein is CASSYKGQGSYEQYF. The CDR3 nucleotides read TGTGCCAGCAGTTACAAGGGACAGGGTTCCTACGAGCAGTACTTC.

Ten or more counts support this clone. V gene TRBV27 combines with J gene TRBJ1-6, with D possibly being TRBD1 (6 bases). The V gene's germline CDR1 is MNHEY and CDR2 SMNVEV (reference sequence). The CDR3 has 15 residues. The ends were cut back, 2 bases at V and 5 bases at J, with 10 bases in the middle. In nucleotides, the CDR3 is TGTGCCAGCAGTTTAGCAGGGGCCAATAATTCACCCCTCCACTTT. Encoded protein: CASSLAGANNSPLHF.

The chain carries TRBV6-1 and TRBJ1-5, with a possible D match to TRBD1 (5 bases). Trimming took off 0 bases at V and 3 bases at J, with 18 bases between the two ends. The CDR3 sequence is 18 residues long. In germline, CDR1 is MNHNS, CDR2 SASEGT. The CDR3 DNA follows: TGTGCCAGCAGTGAAGCTGGGGGGACTTGGGGATCCAATCAGCCCCAGCATTTT. Translation gives CASSEAGGTWGSNQPQHF.

The rearrangement uses TRBV10-3 and TRBJ1-3; D unclear. Between the trimmed V and J ends, which lost 2 bases and 2 bases, there was a span of 7 bases. Germline CDR1 is ENHRY and CDR2 is SYGVKD. There are 14 residues in the CDR3. CDR3 amino acids: CAISEGGAGNTIYF. As DNA, the CDR3 is TGTGCCATCAGTGAGGGAGGCGCTGGAAACACCATATATTTT.

The chain is built from TRBV7-9 and TRBJ1-1; D remains unclear. Germline CDR1 reads SEHNR; CDR2 reads FQNEAQ (reference sequence). The V and J ends lost 5 bases and 2 bases respectively, with 15 bases between them. CDR3 length: 15 residues. The CDR3 reads CASSPLGVINTEAFF. CDR3 DNA: TGTGCCAGCAGCCCACTAGGAGTGATAAACACTGAAGCTTTCTTT.

The table lists this clone with a few counts. The gene calls are TRBV11-2 and TRBJ2-6; the D gene is possibly TRBD2 (5 bases). V lost 5 bases, J lost 4 bases, and 12 bases lay in between. This CDR3 is 15 amino acids long. Germline V lookup: CDR1 SGHAT, CDR2 FQNNGV. CDR3: CASSPRVQGANVLTF. As DNA, the CDR3 is TGTGCCAGCAGCCCGAGGGTGCAAGGGGCCAACGTCCTGACTTTC.

This clone was picked up one time. This chain joins TRBV5-1 and TRBJ2-7, with 10 positions matching TRBD1. The junction had 6 bases not matched to a gene; V was cut back by 0 bases and J by 6 bases. This CDR3 has 15 residues. Germline values: CDR1 SGHRS, CDR2 YFSETQ. CDR3 sequence reads: CASSLAGGQGTEQYF. The CDR3 DNA reads TGCGCCAGCAGCTTGGCCGGGGGACAGGGGACCGAGCAGTACTTC.

The sample holds a few counts of this clone. J is TRBJ2-5 and V is TRBV5-5, with 11 bases lining up with TRBD1. The junction had 6 bases not matched to a gene; V was cut back by 3 bases and J by 5 bases. The CDR3 runs 15 residues. CDR1 is SGHKS, CDR2 YYEKEE, per germline (reference sequence). The CDR3 DNA sequence: TGTGCCAGCAGCTCCGGACAGGGGGCATGGGAGACCCAGTACTTC. Its translation: CASSSGQGAWETQYF. The full variable domain, rest sourced from reference TRBV5-5 and TRBJ2-5, is DAGVTQSPTHLIKTRGQQVTLRCSPISGHKSVSWYQQVLGQGPQFIFQYYEKEERGRGNFPDRFSARQFPNYSSELNVNALLLGDSALYLCASSSGQGAWETQYFGPGTRLLVL.

V and J are TRBV4-1 and TRBJ1-5; D is ambiguous. The V gene's germline CDR1 is MGHRA and CDR2 YSYEKL. The CDR3 loop spans 13 amino acids. V lost 1 base and J 7 bases, leaving 8 bases between the germline ends. The CDR3 protein is CASSQVSGQPQHF. The DNA of the CDR3 is TGCGCCAGCAGCCAAGTATCGGGACAGCCCCAGCATTTT.

This clone occurred a few times. This sequence joins TRBV2 and TRBJ2-5; D might be TRBD2 (5 bases). The germline V gene has CDR1 SNHLY and CDR2 FYNNEI. This CDR3 region has 15 residues. V lost 7 bases, J lost 4 bases, and 19 bases lay in between. DNA for the CDR3: TGTGCCAGCATAAAGTATTCCGGTGGAGGAGAGACCCAGTACTTC. The encoded protein is CASIKYSGGGETQYF.

This clone was detected a few times. The chain joins TRBV2 to TRBJ2-5; D uncertain. In germline, CDR1 is SNHLY, CDR2 FYNNEI. V shed 6 bases and J shed 2 bases, with 22 bases lying between them. The CDR3 sequence is 17 residues long. The CDR3 loop reads CASRFDTPSPRQETQYF. Written as DNA, the CDR3 is TGTGCCAGCAGGTTCGACACCCCCTCTCCCCGTCAAGAGACCCAGTACTTC.

This chain connects TRBV5-1 to TRBJ1-5; 7 positions match TRBD1. Germline lookup yields CDR1 SGHRS and CDR2 YFSETQ. The CDR3 runs to 16 residues. V shed 1 base, J shed 3 bases, and the junction held 7 bases outside the gene matches. For the CDR3, the DNA is TGCGCCAGCAGCTTGACCGGGACAGCTCCCAATCAGCCCCAGCATTTT. Translated: CASSLTGTAPNQPQHF. The full variable domain, in which reference TRBV5-1 and TRBJ1-5 provide the parts outside the CDR3, is KAGVTQTPRYLIKTRGQQVTLSCSPISGHRSVSWYQQTPGQGLQFLFEYFSETQRNKGNFPGRFSGRQFSNSRSEMNVSTLELGDSALYLCASSLTGTAPNQPQHFGDGTRLSIL.

The chain employs TRBV28 and TRBJ1-5, with 8 bases identical to TRBD1. This CDR3 has 14 amino acids. Germline-derived CDR1 and CDR2 are MDHEN and SYDVKM. V dropped 4 bases and J dropped 7; count of bases not matched to a gene: 6. CDR3 sequence (DNA): TGTGCCAGCAGTTCCAGGGGGCTAAGGCAGCCCCAGCATTTT. Protein: CASSSRGLRQPQHF.